The 29 T cell receptor beta chains listed next were all sequenced from one sample in a study of cytomegalovirus exposure and HLA in healthy donors. PCR used 60 Vbeta primers and 13 Jbeta primers. Using immunoSEQ multiplex PCR, the repertoire was profiled, and TCRdb retains in-frame clones only, with some absent. The profile shows about 95,000 clones, just under 80% of them singletons. The sequencing sample was made of PBMCs. Receptors originate from a middle-aged woman in good health and CMV-seropositive.

The rearrangement links TRBV19 to TRBJ1-5, with 7 bases aligning to TRBD1. Germline V gives CDR1 LNHDA, CDR2 SQIVND (reference sequence). Trimming cost V 6 bases and J 5 bases; bases outside gene matches: 16. This CDR3 is 17 amino acids long. In nucleotides, the CDR3 is TGTGCCAGTAGAAAATACGGCCGGGCCCAGGGGGATCAGCCCCAGCATTTT. It specifies CASRKYGRAQGDQPQHF.

J is TRBJ1-1 and V is TRBV30, with TRBD1 as a possible D gene (6 bases). Germline V CDR1 and CDR2: GTSNPN, SVGIG (reference sequence). This CDR3 comprises 13 residues. The ends were cut back, 2 bases at V and 1 base at J, with 8 bases in the middle. The CDR3 sequence: CAWSRGGNTEAFF. CDR3 nucleotide sequence: TGTGCCTGGAGTAGGGGGGGGAACACTGAAGCTTTCTTT.

The J gene is TRBJ1-2, the V gene TRBV19; the D gene is possibly TRBD1 (6 bases). The CDR3 totals 14 residues. Germline V CDR1 and CDR2: LNHDA, SQIVND (reference sequence). Trimming took 11 bases from V and 1 from J, leaving 17 bases between them. The CDR3 sequence: CAVQRTDNNYGYTF. In nucleotides, the CDR3 is TGTGCCGTCCAGCGGACAGACAATAACTATGGCTACACCTTC.

The rearrangement joins TRBV28 to TRBJ2-7; D perhaps matches TRBD1 (6 bases). The CDR3 is made up of 15 amino acids. From germline, CDR1 is MDHEN and CDR2 SYDVKM. V lost 6 bases to trimming and J lost 2 bases, with 17 bases between them. The DNA for the CDR3 is TGTGCCAGCAGACCAGGGGACGGGGTCCCCTACGAGCAGTACTTC. Encoded protein: CASRPGDGVPYEQYF.

The rearrangement joins TRBV27 to TRBJ2-3, with D maybe TRBD2 (6 bases). V lost 0 bases and J 4 bases, leaving 14 bases between the germline ends. There are 16 residues in the CDR3. The germline V gene has CDR1 MNHEY and CDR2 SMNVEV (reference sequence). The CDR3 DNA sequence: TGTGCCAGCAGTTTATCCCGGGACGGAGGGGCAGATACGCAGTATTTT. It encodes CASSLSRDGGADTQYF.

This clone has just a few counts. The chain links TRBV19 to TRBJ2-1, with 8 bases lining up with TRBD1. V was pared by 3 bases and J by 0 bases, with 4 bases of the junction left unmatched. The CDR3 runs to 16 residues. CDR1 LNHDA and CDR2 SQIVND come from the germline V gene (reference sequence). Written as DNA, the CDR3 is TGTGCCAGTAGTATGGGGGGACAGGTCTCCTACAATGAGCAGTTCTTC. It is translated as CASSMGGQVSYNEQFF. Full variable domain (missing parts from reference TRBV19 and TRBJ2-1): DGGITQSPKYLFRKEGQNVTLSCEQNLNHDAMYWYRQDPGQGLRLIYYSQIVNDFQKGDIAEGYSVSREKKESFPLTVTSAQKNPTAFYLCASSMGGQVSYNEQFFGPGTRLTVL.

The V gene is TRBV5-1, the J gene TRBJ2-5; D may be TRBD1 (7 bases). Germline V CDR1 and CDR2: SGHRS, YFSETQ. V lost 3 bases, J lost 11 bases, and 41 bases lay in between. CDR3 size: 21 residues. Here the CDR3 reads CASSSPPLGRDSNFALRGQYF. CDR3 bases: TGCGCCAGCAGCTCCCCTCCCTTAGGGCGGGACAGCAACTTTGCCCTACGAGGACAGTACTTC.

V gene TRBV7-9 combines with J gene TRBJ1-5; TRBD1 aligns across 7 bases. The CDR3 consists of 16 residues. Germline V gives CDR1 SEHNR, CDR2 FQNEAQ (reference sequence). V lost 1 base and J lost 0; bases outside the gene matches: 3. CDR3 nucleotides: TGTGCCAGCAGCTTAGGACAGGGCAATAGCAATCAGCCCCAGCATTTT. Translating it yields CASSLGQGNSNQPQHF.

This clone was seen just once. The rearrangement uses TRBV27 and TRBJ2-7; 11 bases line up with TRBD2. This CDR3 comprises 17 residues. From germline, CDR1 is MNHEY and CDR2 SMNVEV (reference sequence). The V and J ends lost 6 bases and 4 bases, in that order; junction bases with no gene match: 14. CDR3 in DNA: TGTGCCAGCAGGTCCGTACCACTAGCGGGAGAAGAGTACGAGCAGTACTTC. Encoded protein: CASRSVPLAGEEYEQYF.

This sequence joins TRBV6-6 and TRBJ2-5, with D perhaps TRBD2 (5 bases). The CDR3 is 14 amino acids. Germline V gene sequence: CDR1 MNHNY, CDR2 SVGAGI (reference sequence). Trimming cost V 5 bases and J 1 base, with 11 bases left between them. The CDR3 here is CASSATGSQETQYF. Written as DNA, the CDR3 is TGTGCCAGCAGTGCCACGGGAAGCCAAGAGACCCAGTACTTC.

The chain has TRBV27 and TRBJ2-2; no definite D call. Germline V gene data show CDR1 as MNHEY and CDR2 as SMNVEV (reference sequence). This CDR3 region has 17 residues. V was shortened by 3 bases and J by 3 bases, with 17 bases between the two germline ends. The CDR3 spells CASSLRLVSFDTGELFF. The CDR3 DNA reads as TGTGCCAGCAGTTTGAGACTCGTTTCGTTTGACACCGGGGAGCTGTTTTTT.

The rearrangement uses TRBV7-9 and TRBJ1-2; D not certain. The CDR3 has 14 amino acids. Germline V CDR1 and CDR2: SEHNR, FQNEAQ (reference sequence). The V end lost 2 bases, the J end lost 0 bases, and 7 bases lay between the germline ends. The CDR3 spells CASSLKETNYGYTF. The CDR3 DNA is TGTGCCAGCAGCTTAAAGGAGACTAACTATGGCTACACCTTC.

The chain employs TRBV27 and TRBJ2-5, with 9 bases fitting TRBD1. V dropped 0 bases and J dropped 4; count of bases not matched to a gene: 9. The germline gives CDR1 MNHEY, CDR2 SMNVEV (reference sequence). This CDR3 region has 17 residues. CDR3 in DNA: TGTGCCAGCAGTTTATCGTGGGGGGGACAGGGAGCAGAGACCCAGTACTTC. It translates to CASSLSWGGQGAETQYF.

V usage is TRBV18 and J usage is TRBJ2-3, with 8 bases aligning to TRBD2. The CDR3 covers 15 residues. The V gene end was trimmed by 0 bases and the J gene end by 3 bases; junction bases not matched to a gene: 2. Germline assignment: CDR1 KGHSH and CDR2 LQKENI. Here the CDR3 reads CASSPPAGGTDTQYF. For the CDR3, the DNA is TGTGCCAGCTCACCACCGGCGGGAGGTACAGATACGCAGTATTTT.

The chain has TRBV19 and TRBJ1-5; 8 nucleotides line up with TRBD1. J was trimmed by 2 bases and V by 10 bases; bases with no gene match: 4. The germline gives CDR1 LNHDA, CDR2 SQIVND (reference sequence). The CDR3 spans 13 residues. CDR3 DNA: TGTGCCACTACGACAGGGGGCAATCAGCCCCAGCATTTT. This translates into CATTTGGNQPQHF.

This clone was seen a few times. The chain has TRBV11-3 and TRBJ2-1, with a weak D call TRBD2 (6 bases). The CDR3 runs to 16 residues. Germline-derived CDR1 and CDR2 are SGHNT and YENEEA. Trimming pared 4 bases from V and 4 bases from J, leaving 17 bases between. The chain's CDR3 is CASSSSVGRSYNEQFF. CDR3 DNA: TGTGCCAGCAGCTCCTCAGTGGGGAGGTCGTACAATGAGCAGTTCTTC.

This chain joins TRBV28 and TRBJ2-2; TRBD2 is a possible D gene (6 bases). The germline V gene has CDR1 MDHEN and CDR2 SYDVKM. CDR3 length: 16 residues. The germline V and J ends were trimmed by 2 bases and 3 bases, with 13 bases remaining between them. The CDR3 protein is CASSLLLGGDTGELFF. In DNA, the CDR3 is TGTGCCAGCAGTTTACTTCTAGGCGGGGACACCGGGGAGCTGTTTTTT.

This chain links TRBV14 with TRBJ2-1, with a tentative D call TRBD2 (5 bases). V lost 0 bases, J lost 3 bases, and 15 bases lay in between. Germline CDR1 is SGHDN and CDR2 is FVKESK. The CDR3 totals 17 residues. The chain's CDR3 is CASSQELEGSYYNEQFF. In nucleotides, the CDR3 is TGTGCCAGCAGCCAAGAACTCGAGGGATCTTACTACAATGAGCAGTTCTTC.

The chain employs TRBV6-1 and TRBJ2-1, with 12 bases fitting TRBD2. The V gene's germline CDR1 is MNHNS and CDR2 SASEGT. The V segment lost 6 bases and the J segment 8 bases; nucleotides outside the gene matches: 8. There are 15 residues in the CDR3. The CDR3: CASSTGTSGYYEQFF. DNA of the CDR3: TGTGCCAGCAGCACCGGGACTAGCGGGTACTATGAGCAGTTCTTC.

This clone is a singleton in its sample. V and J are TRBV6-6 and TRBJ1-3, with D possibly TRBD1 on 6 matching bases. This CDR3 is 14 amino acids long. The V gene lost 3 bases and the J gene lost 1 base, with 7 bases spanning the gap. Germline V CDR1 and CDR2: MNHNY, SVGAGI (reference sequence). The CDR3 DNA sequence: TGTGCCAGCAGTTATGGACAGTCTGGAAACACCATATATTTT. As protein: CASSYGQSGNTIYF.

This clone was found a few times. Here the CDR3 DNA reads TGCAGCGCACCGGGACAGACCTATGAGACCCAGTACTTC. Protein sequence: CSAPGQTYETQYF. The chain carries TRBV29-1 and TRBJ2-5; 7 nucleotides match TRBD1. This CDR3 comprises 13 residues. J lost 5 bases, V lost 7 bases, and 10 bases had no gene match. Germline assignment: CDR1 SQVTM and CDR2 ANQGSEA.

The chain links TRBV9 to TRBJ2-3; weak D call: TRBD1 (6 bases). Germline CDR1 SGDLS, CDR2 YYNGEE. The germline V and J ends were trimmed by 3 bases and 5 bases, with 19 bases remaining between them. The CDR3 length is 16 residues. This CDR3 is CASSATGSSMGDTQYF. CDR3 in DNA: TGTGCCAGCAGCGCCACAGGGAGCTCTATGGGAGATACGCAGTATTTT.

This chain links TRBV11-3 with TRBJ2-1; 9 bases line up with TRBD2. With 0 bases clipped from V and 10 bases from J, the junction kept 4 bases outside the gene matches. The CDR3 sequence is 14 residues long. From germline, CDR1 is SGHNT and CDR2 YENEEA. CDR3 protein: CASSLDLGTSEQFF. The CDR3 DNA reads as TGTGCCAGCAGCTTAGATCTAGGGACTAGCGAGCAGTTCTTC.

The CDR3 spells CASSQDGYEQYF. DNA for the CDR3: TGTGCCAGCAGCCAAGACGGCTACGAGCAGTACTTC. The chain employs TRBV4-2 and TRBJ2-7; no clear D. Trimming removed 0 bases from V and 3 bases from J, with 3 bases in between. Looked up from germline, CDR1 is LGHNA and CDR2 is YNFKEQ. The CDR3 contains 12 residues.

The V gene is TRBV2, the J gene TRBJ2-7, with a weak D call TRBD2 (5 bases). V lost 6 bases, J lost 0 bases, and 6 bases lay in between. The CDR3 has 12 residues. From germline, CDR1 is SNHLY and CDR2 FYNNEI. The CDR3 region is CASRDFSYEQYF. The CDR3 DNA is TGTGCCAGCAGGGACTTCTCCTACGAGCAGTACTTC. The whole variable domain, filled in from reference TRBV2 and TRBJ2-7, reads EPEVTQTPSHQVTQMGQEVILRCVPISNHLYFYWYRQILGQKVEFLVSFYNNEISEKSEIFDDQFSVERPDGSNFTLKIRSTKLEDSAMYFCASRDFSYEQYFGPGTRLTVT.

CDR3 DNA sequence: TGCGCCAGCAGCCCGGACAGGGCGACCGATACGCAGTATTTT. Its protein is CASSPDRATDTQYF. The V gene is TRBV5-1, the J gene TRBJ2-3, with 8 bases aligning to TRBD1. The CDR3 totals 14 residues. V shed 4 bases and J 6 bases; nucleotides not matched to a gene: 7. Germline V gene sequence: CDR1 SGHRS, CDR2 YFSETQ.

This clone was detected once. The chain is built from TRBV10-3 and TRBJ1-6; 7 bases are a match to TRBD1. With 3 bases clipped from V and 7 bases from J, the junction kept 6 bases outside the gene matches. CDR3 size: 15 residues. CDR1 ENHRY and CDR2 SYGVKD come from the germline V gene. The CDR3, as DNA: TGTGCCATCAGTGACGCAGGGGGTTTGAATTCACCCCTCCACTTT. Protein sequence: CAISDAGGLNSPLHF.

This clone has more than one count but fewer than ten. The CDR3, as DNA: TGCAGCGCCCCCAAACACGATACGCAGTATTTT. It encodes CSAPKHDTQYF. The chain links TRBV29-1 to TRBJ2-3; D ambiguous. V shed 7 bases and J shed 6 bases, with 11 bases lying between them. This CDR3 has 11 residues. CDR1 is SQVTM, CDR2 ANQGSEA, per germline.

The V gene is TRBV7-8, the J gene TRBJ2-7; 9 positions match TRBD1. CDR1 and CDR2 from the germline V gene are SGHVS and FQNEAQ. CDR3 length: 15 amino acids. V lost 5 bases and J lost 5; bases outside the gene matches: 10. The CDR3 DNA sequence: TGTGCCAGCAGCCCCACTAGGACAGGGGCGAACGAGCAGTACTTC. Translating it yields CASSPTRTGANEQYF.